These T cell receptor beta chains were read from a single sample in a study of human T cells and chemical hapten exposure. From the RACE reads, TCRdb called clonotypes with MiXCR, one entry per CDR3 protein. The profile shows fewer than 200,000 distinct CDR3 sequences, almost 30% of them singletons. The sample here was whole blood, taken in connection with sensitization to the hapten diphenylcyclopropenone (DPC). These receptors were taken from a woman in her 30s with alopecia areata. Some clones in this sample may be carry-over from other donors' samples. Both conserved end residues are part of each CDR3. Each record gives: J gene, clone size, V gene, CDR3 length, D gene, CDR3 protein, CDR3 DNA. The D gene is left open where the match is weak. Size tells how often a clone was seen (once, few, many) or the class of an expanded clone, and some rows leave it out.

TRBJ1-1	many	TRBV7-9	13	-	CASSLEGGAEAFF	TGTGCCAGCAGCTTAGAGGGGGGGGCTGAAGCTTTCTTT
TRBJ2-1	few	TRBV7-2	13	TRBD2	CASQTGGGNEQFF	TGTGCCAGCCAAACGGGAGGAGGAAATGAGCAGTTCTTC
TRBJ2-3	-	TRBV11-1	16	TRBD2	CASAPGLAGSADTQYF	TGTGCCAGCGCTCCCGGACTAGCTGGGTCTGCAGATACGCAGTATTTT
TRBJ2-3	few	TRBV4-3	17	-	CASSQRLSLWASDTQYF	TGCGCCAGCAGCCAACGTTTAAGCCTATGGGCATCAGATACGCAGTATTTT
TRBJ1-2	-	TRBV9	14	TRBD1	CASRGDRVEDGYTF	TGTGCCAGCAGGGGGGACAGGGTGGAGGATGGCTACACCTTC
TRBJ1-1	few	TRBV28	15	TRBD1	CASSPPDRANTEAFF	TGTGCCAGCAGTCCTCCCGACAGGGCCAACACTGAAGCTTTCTTT
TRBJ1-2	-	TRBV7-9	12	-	CASSFRDGGYTF	TGTGCCAGCAGCTTTAGAGATGGAGGCTACACCTTC
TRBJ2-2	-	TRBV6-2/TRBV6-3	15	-	CASVLTDSGTGELFF	TGTGCCAGCGTACTGACAGACTCGGGCACCGGGGAGCTGTTTTTT
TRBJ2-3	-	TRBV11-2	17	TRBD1	CASSLATGTGDTDTQYF	TGTGCCAGCAGCTTAGCGACCGGGACAGGAGACACAGATACGCAGTATTTT
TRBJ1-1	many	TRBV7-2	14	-	CASSLEIGAVEAFF	TGTGCCAGCAGCTTAGAAATCGGGGCAGTTGAAGCTTTCTTT
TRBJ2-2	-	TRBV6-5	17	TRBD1	CASSRTGAPSYTGELFF	TGTGCCAGCAGTCGAACAGGGGCGCCATCCTACACCGGGGAGCTGTTTTTT
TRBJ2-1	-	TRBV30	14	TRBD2	CAWSVLAEYNEQFF	TGTGCCTGGAGTGTACTAGCGGAATACAATGAGCAGTTCTTC
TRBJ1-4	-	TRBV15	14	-	CATSGYRGNEKLFF	TGTGCCACCAGCGGGTACCGGGGGAATGAAAAACTGTTTTTT
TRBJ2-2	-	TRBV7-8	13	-	CASLTVTTGELFF	TGTGCCAGCCTGACAGTTACCACCGGGGAGCTGTTTTTT
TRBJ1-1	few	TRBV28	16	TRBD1	CASTRDRGRLNTEAFF	TGTGCCAGCACCAGGGACAGGGGGCGCTTAAACACTGAAGCTTTCTTT
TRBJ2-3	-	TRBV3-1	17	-	CASSQVPPGRFTDTQYF	TGTGCCAGCAGCCAAGTCCCGCCAGGGAGATTCACAGATACGCAGTATTTT
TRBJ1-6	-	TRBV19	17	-	CASSIVRRDGYNSPLHF	TGTGCCAGTAGTATAGTTAGGCGGGACGGCTATAATTCACCCCTCCACTTT
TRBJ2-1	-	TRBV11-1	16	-	CASSSSGVSSYNEQFF	TGTGCCAGCAGCTCCTCTGGGGTCAGCTCCTACAATGAGCAGTTCTTC
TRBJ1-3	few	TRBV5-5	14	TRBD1	CASSSTGGENTIYF	TGTGCCAGCAGCTCCACAGGGGGCGAAAACACCATATATTTT
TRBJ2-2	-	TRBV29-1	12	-	CSSEGRTGELFF	TGCAGCTCTGAGGGGAGAACCGGGGAGCTGTTTTTT
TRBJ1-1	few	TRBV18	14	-	CASSPAGRNTEAFF	TGTGCCAGCTCCCCGGCAGGGAGGAACACTGAAGCTTTCTTT
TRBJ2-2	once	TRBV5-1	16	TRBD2	CASSLYSGAYTGELFF	TGCGCCAGCAGCCTTTATAGCGGGGCCTACACCGGGGAGCTGTTTTTT
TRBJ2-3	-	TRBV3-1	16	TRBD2	CASSPLWRGVTDTQYF	TGTGCCAGCAGCCCCCTATGGCGGGGGGTAACAGATACGCAGTATTTT
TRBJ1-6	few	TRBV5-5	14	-	CASSSDGENSPLHF	TGTGCCAGCAGCTCGGACGGTGAAAATTCACCCCTCCACTTT
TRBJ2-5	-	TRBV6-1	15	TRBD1	CASSGGTGDLETQYF	TGTGCCAGCAGTGGTGGGACAGGGGATTTGGAGACCCAGTACTTC
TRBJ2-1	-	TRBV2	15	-	CASSVTFGSYNEQFF	TGTGCCAGCAGTGTGACCTTCGGCTCCTACAATGAGCAGTTCTTC
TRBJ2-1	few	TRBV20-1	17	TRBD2	CSARRVAGGRAYNEQFF	TGCAGTGCTAGAAGGGTAGCGGGAGGGCGGGCCTACAATGAGCAGTTCTTC
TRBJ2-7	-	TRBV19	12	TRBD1	CASSRGQGEQYF	TGTGCCAGTAGCAGGGGGCAAGGCGAGCAGTACTTC
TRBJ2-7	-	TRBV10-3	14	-	CAISWDIALGEQYF	TGTGCCATCAGTTGGGACATTGCCTTGGGCGAGCAGTACTTC
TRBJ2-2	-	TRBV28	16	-	CASMTGGTGNTGELFF	TGTGCCAGCATGACCGGGGGGACAGGGAACACCGGGGAGCTGTTTTTT
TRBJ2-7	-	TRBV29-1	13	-	CSVRRGTSYEQYF	TGCAGCGTTCGCAGGGGAACTTCCTACGAGCAGTACTTC
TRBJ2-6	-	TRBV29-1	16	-	CSVWISSNSGANVLTF	TGCAGCGTTTGGATTAGCTCCAACTCTGGGGCCAACGTCCTGACTTTC
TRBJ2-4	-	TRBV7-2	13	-	CASSSGGENIQYF	TGTGCCAGCAGCTCAGGGGGGGAAAACATTCAGTACTTC
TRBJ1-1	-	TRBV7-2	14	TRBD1	CASSYGTARTEAFF	TGTGCCAGCAGCTACGGGACAGCTAGAACTGAAGCTTTCTTT
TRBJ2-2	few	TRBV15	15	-	CATSNWGMNTGELFF	TGTGCCACCAGCAATTGGGGGATGAACACCGGGGAGCTGTTTTTT
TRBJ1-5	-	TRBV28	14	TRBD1	CASRLPGGHQPQHF	TGTGCCAGCAGGCTACCAGGGGGCCATCAGCCCCAGCATTTT
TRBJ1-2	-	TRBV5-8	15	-	CASSSPGSGGYGYTF	TGTGCCAGCAGTTCCCCAGGGAGTGGTGGCTATGGCTACACCTTC
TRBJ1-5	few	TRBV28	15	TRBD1	CASIAGTGSNQPQHF	TGTGCCAGCATCGCCGGGACAGGTAGCAATCAGCCCCAGCATTTT
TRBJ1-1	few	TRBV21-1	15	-	CASSKAGGADTEAFF	TGTGCCAGCAGCAAAGCGGGGGGCGCGGACACTGAAGCTTTCTTT
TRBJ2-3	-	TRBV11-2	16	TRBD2	CASSLQRGPGSGTQYF	TGTGCCAGCAGCTTACAGCGGGGACCGGGGTCGGGTACGCAGTATTTT
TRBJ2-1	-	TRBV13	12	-	CASSLTRGEQFF	TGTGCCAGCAGCTTGACTAGGGGTGAGCAGTTCTTC
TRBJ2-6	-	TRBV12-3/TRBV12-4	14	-	CASRLAAGANVLTF	TGTGCCAGCAGGCTAGCAGCTGGGGCCAACGTCCTGACTTTC
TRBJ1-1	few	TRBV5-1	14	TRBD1	CASRDGQGSTEAFF	TGCGCCAGCAGGGATGGACAGGGGAGCACTGAAGCTTTCTTT
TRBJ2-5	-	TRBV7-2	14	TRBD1	CASSKGTVKETQYF	TGTGCCAGCAGCAAAGGGACAGTTAAAGAGACCCAGTACTTC
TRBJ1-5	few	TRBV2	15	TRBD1	CASSSGTGHNQPQHF	TGTGCCAGCAGCTCCGGGACAGGGCACAATCAGCCCCAGCATTTT
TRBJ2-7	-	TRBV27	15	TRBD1	CASSYGGQAGVEQYF	TGTGCCAGCAGTTATGGGGGACAGGCCGGGGTGGAGCAGTACTTC
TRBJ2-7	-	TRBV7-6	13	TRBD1	CASSPPTGESPYF	TGTGCCAGCAGCCCGCCGACAGGGGAATCTCCATACTTC
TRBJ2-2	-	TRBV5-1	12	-	CASRPEPGELFF	TGCGCCAGCAGACCGGAACCCGGGGAGCTGTTTTTT
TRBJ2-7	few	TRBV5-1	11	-	CASRSGRDKYF	TGCGCCAGCAGGTCTGGGCGGGACAAGTACTTC
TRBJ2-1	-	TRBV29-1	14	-	CSVEALTGYNEQFF	TGCAGCGTTGAGGCACTAACAGGGTACAATGAGCAGTTCTTC
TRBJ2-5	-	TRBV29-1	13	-	CSVPGWGQETQYF	TGCAGCGTTCCCGGCTGGGGGCAAGAGACCCAGTACTTC
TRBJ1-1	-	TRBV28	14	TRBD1	CASSSGQGSSEAFF	TGTGCCAGCAGTTCCGGACAGGGGAGCTCTGAAGCTTTCTTT
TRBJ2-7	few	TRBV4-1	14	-	CASSQEAGESEQYF	TGCGCCAGCAGCCAAGAAGCAGGGGAAAGCGAGCAGTACTTC